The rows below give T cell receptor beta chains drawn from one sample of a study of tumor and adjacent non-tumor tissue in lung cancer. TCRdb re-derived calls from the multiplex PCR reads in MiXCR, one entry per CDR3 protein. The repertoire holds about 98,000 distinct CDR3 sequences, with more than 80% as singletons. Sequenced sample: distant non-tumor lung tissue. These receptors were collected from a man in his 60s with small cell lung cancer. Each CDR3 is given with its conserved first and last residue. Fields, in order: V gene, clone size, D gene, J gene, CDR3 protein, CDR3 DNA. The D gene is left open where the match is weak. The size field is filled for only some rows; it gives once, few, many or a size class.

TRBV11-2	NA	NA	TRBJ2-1	CASIYILRADTSSYNEQFF	TGTGCCAGCATCTATATATTGAGGGCGGACACGAGCTCATACAATGAGCAGTTCTTC
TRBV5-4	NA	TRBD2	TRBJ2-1	CASSPRLAVDNEQFF	TGTGCCAGCAGCCCGAGACTAGCGGTAGACAATGAGCAGTTCTTC
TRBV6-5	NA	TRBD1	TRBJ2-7	CTSSSGQWVYEQYF	TGTACCAGCAGTTCGGGACAGTGGGTTTACGAGCAGTACTTC
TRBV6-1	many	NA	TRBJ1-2	CASNPSGVNYGYTF	TGTGCCAGCAACCCCTCGGGGGTAAACTATGGCTACACCTTC
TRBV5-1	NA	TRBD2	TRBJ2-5	CASTTPGGGEIQYF	TGCGCCAGTACTACGCCGGGAGGAGGGGAGATCCAGTACTTC
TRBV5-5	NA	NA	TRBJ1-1	CASTTERHAFF	TGTGCCAGCACTACAGAGCGCCACGCTTTCTTT
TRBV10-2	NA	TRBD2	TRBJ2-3	CDSSESRAGESTDTQYF	TGTGACAGCAGTGAGTCTCGAGCGGGAGAGAGCACAGATACGCAGTATTTT
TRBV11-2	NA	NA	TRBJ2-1	CASGLESFGEPFF	TGTGCCAGCGGCTTAGAGAGTTTCGGTGAGCCGTTCTTC
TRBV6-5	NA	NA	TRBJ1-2	CASRYSLGVGDYGYTF	TGTGCTAGCAGATATTCATTAGGGGTTGGGGACTATGGCTACACCTTC
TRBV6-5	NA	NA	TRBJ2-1	CASGLRTYSYNEHFF	TGTGCCAGCGGGCTTCGTACTTACTCCTACAACGAGCACTTCTTC
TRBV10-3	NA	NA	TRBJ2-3	CAISEDRADTQYF	TGTGCCATCAGTGAGGATAGAGCAGATACACAGTATTTT
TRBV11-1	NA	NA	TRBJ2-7	CASSLLDCSRRADEQYF	TGTGCCAGCAGCCTCCTAGACTGTAGCAGGAGGGCCGACGAGCAGTACTTC
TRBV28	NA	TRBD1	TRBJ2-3	CASSRDREGPDTQYF	TGTGCCAGCAGCCGCGACAGGGAAGGGCCAGATACGCAGTATTTT
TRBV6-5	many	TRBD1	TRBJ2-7	CASSYSTGGYGQYF	TGTGCCAGCAGTTACTCGACAGGGGGGTACGGGCAGTACTTC
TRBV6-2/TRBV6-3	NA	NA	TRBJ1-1	CASSYSAFRVKKGNTEAFF	TGTGCCAGCAGTTACTCAGCATTCAGGGTCAAGAAGGGGAACACTGAAGCTTTCTTT
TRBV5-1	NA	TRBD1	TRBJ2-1	CASNLKDRVGNEQSF	TGCGCCAGCAACTTGAAGGACAGGGTTGGGAATGAACAGTCCTTC
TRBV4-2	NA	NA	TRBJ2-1	CASSQDSSIGREQFF	TGTGCCAGCAGCCAGGACTCGTCCATTGGGCGCGAGCAGTTCTTC
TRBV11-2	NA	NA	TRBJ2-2	CASTPTANTGELLF	TGTGCCAGCACCCCAACTGCGAACACCGGGGAGCTGCTTTTT